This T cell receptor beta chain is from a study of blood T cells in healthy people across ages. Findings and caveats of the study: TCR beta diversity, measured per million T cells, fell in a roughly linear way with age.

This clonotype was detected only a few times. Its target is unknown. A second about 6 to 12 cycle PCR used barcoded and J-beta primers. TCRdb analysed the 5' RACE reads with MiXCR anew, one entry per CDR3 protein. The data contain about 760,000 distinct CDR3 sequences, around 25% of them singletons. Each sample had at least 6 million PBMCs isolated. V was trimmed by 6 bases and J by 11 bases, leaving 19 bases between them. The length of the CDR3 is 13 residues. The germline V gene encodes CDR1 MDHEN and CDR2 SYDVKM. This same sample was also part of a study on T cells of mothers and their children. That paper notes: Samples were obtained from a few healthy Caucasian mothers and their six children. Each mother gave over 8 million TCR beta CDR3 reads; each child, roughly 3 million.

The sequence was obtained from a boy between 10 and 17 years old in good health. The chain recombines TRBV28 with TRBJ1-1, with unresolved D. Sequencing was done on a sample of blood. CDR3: CASSPGYHGEAFF. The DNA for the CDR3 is TGTGCCAGCAGCCCTGGCTATCACGGCGAGGCTTTCTTT.